Many counts were recorded for the clone carrying this T cell receptor (beta chain). What it recognizes is unknown. Time point indicated: sample taken at primary tumor resection. This entry belongs to a study of spatial heterogeneity in lung cancer. Study conclusions and caveats: Expanded intratumoral alpha and beta TCR counts tracked tumor mutation counts.

Trimming removed 6 bases from V and 2 bases from J; junction bases left unmatched: 5. Germline assignment: CDR1 SQVTM and CDR2 ANQGSEA. The CDR3 length is 13 residues. Using its own MiXCR run on the 5' RACE reads, TCRdb lists one record per CDR3 protein. The data contain some 11,000 distinct CDR3 sequences, 5% to 5.5% of them singletons. The specimen was lung tumor tissue, collected at surgery. The chain is built from TRBV29-1 and TRBJ1-2; 8 bases line up with TRBD1. The source is a male donor with early-stage non-small cell lung cancer. For the CDR3, the DNA is TGCAGCGTGGCGGACAGGGCGAACTATGGCTACACCTTC. Translated: CSVADRANYGYTF.